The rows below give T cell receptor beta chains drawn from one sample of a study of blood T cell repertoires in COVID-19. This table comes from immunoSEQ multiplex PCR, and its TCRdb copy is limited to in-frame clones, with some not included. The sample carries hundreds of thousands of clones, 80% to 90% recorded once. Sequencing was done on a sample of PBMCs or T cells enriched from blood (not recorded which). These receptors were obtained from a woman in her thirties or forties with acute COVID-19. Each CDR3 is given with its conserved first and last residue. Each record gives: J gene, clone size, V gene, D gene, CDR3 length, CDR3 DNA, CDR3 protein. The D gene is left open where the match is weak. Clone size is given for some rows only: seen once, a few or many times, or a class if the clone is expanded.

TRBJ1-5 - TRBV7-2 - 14 TGTGCCAGCAGCTTAGTGGAGGGCAATCAGCCCCAGCATTTT CASSLVEGNQPQHF
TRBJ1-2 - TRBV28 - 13 TGTGCCAGCAGTTTATCGTTAGCTGGAGGCTACACCTTC CASSLSLAGGYTF
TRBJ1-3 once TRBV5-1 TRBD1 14 TGCGCCAGCAGCTTAGGGACAGACGGAAACACCATATATTTT CASSLGTDGNTIYF
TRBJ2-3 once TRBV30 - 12 TGTGCCTTATCCCCCCGTACAGATACGCAGTATTTT CALSPRTDTQYF
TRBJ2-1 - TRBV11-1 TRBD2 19 TGTGCCAGCAGCTTAGCCGGGGGGGGCCGCGTCGGACCGAACAATGAGCAGTTCTTC CASSLAGGGRVGPNNEQFF
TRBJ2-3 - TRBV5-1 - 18 TGCGCCAGCAGCTTTTGGGACTCGTCGAGGCCTTACACAGATACGCAGTATTTT CASSFWDSSRPYTDTQYF
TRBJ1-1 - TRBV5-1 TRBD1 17 TGCGCCAGCAGCTTGGCCGGGACAGCCTCCTGGTACACTGAAGCTTTCTTT CASSLAGTASWYTEAFF
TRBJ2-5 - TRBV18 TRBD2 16 TGTGCCAGCTCACCACCTCCTAGCGGGTCCCAAGAGACCCAGTACTTC CASSPPPSGSQETQYF
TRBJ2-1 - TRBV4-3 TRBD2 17 TGCGCCAGCAGCCAAGGTCATAGCGGGTTGGGCTACAATGAGCAGTTCTTC CASSQGHSGLGYNEQFF
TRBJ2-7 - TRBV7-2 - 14 TGTGCCAGCAGCTCCTCGTTCGGTTTCTACGAGCAGTACTTC CASSSSFGFYEQYF
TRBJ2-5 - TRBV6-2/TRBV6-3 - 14 TGTGCCAGCAGTTACTCGAGTAGACAAGAGACCCAGTACTTC CASSYSSRQETQYF
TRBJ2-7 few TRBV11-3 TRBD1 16 TGTGCCAGCAGTCAAATGGGGACAGGGATCTCCTACGAGCAGTACTTC CASSQMGTGISYEQYF
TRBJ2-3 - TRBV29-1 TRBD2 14 TGCAGCGTTGTAGACGGGAGGGGTACAGATACGCAGTATTTT CSVVDGRGTDTQYF
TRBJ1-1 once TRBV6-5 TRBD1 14 TGTGCCAGCAGTTCCAACAGGGGAGGCACTGAAGCTTTCTTT CASSSNRGGTEAFF
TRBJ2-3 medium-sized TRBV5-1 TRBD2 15 TGCGCCAGCAGCCCTACTAGCGCCATCACAGATACGCAGTATTTT CASSPTSAITDTQYF
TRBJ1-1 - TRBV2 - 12 TGTGCCAGCAGCGTCAGGGGCACTGAAGCTTTCTTT CASSVRGTEAFF
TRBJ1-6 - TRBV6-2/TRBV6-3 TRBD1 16 TGTGCCAGCAGTAAAATCGGGACAGCAAATAATTCACCCCTCCACTTT CASSKIGTANNSPLHF
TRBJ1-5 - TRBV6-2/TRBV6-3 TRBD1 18 TGTGCCAGCAGTTATTTTCTCGGTACAGGGGCGAGCAATCAGCCCCAGCATTTT CASSYFLGTGASNQPQHF
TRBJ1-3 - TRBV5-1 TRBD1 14 TGCGCCAGCAGCCCAGGGGGCTCTGGAAACACCATATATTTT CASSPGGSGNTIYF
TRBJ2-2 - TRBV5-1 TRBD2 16 TGCGCCAGCAGCCCGGGACTAGCGGGGGGAACCGGGGAGCTGTTTTTT CASSPGLAGGTGELFF
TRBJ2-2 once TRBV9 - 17 TGTGCCAGCAGCGTAGCTCCAGGGCCCGCGAGAGGCGGGGAGCTGTTTTTT CASSVAPGPARGGELFF
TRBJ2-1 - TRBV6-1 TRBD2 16 TGTGCCAGCAGTGACCCGGGACTAGCGGGAGGCAATGAGCAGTTCTTC CASSDPGLAGGNEQFF
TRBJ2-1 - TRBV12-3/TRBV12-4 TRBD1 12 TGTGCCAGCAGTCCCGGGACAGCGGAGCAGTTCTTC CASSPGTAEQFF
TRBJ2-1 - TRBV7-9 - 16 TGTGCCAGCAGCCCTGGTCGGGGGACTGAGAACAATGAGCAGTTCTTC CASSPGRGTENNEQFF
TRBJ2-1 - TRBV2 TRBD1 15 TGTGCCAGCAGTCCCGGGACAGGGTCAGGCAGTGAGCAGTTCTTC CASSPGTGSGSEQFF
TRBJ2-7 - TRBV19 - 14 TGTGCCAGTAGTCGGGCAGGGGAAAACTACGAGCAGTACTTC CASSRAGENYEQYF
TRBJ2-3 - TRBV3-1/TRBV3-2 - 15 TGTGCCAGCAGCCAACCCGGGACTAGCACAGATACGCAGTATTTT CASSQPGTSTDTQYF
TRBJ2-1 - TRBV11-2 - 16 TGTGCCAGCAGCTTAGCTGCGGGTAGCTCCTACAATGAGCAGTTCTTC CASSLAAGSSYNEQFF
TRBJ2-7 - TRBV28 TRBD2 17 TGTGCCAGCAGTGTCCCGGGGCCTAGCGGGAGATCCCACGAGCAGTACTTC CASSVPGPSGRSHEQYF
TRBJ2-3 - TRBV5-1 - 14 TGCGCCAGCAGGTTGGGTCAGAGCACAGATACGCAGTATTTT CASRLGQSTDTQYF
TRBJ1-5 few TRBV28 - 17 TGTGCCAGCAGTTTATACGGCCGAGGGCTGGGCAATCAGCCCCAGCATTTT CASSLYGRGLGNQPQHF
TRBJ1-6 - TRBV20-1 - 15 TGCAGTGCTAGTTTGGTGGTTACAGGCAATTCACCCCTCCACTTT CSASLVVTGNSPLHF
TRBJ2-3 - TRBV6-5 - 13 TGTGCCAGCAGGCGGGACCCCTGGGACACGCAGTATTTT CASRRDPWDTQYF
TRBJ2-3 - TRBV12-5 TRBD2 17 TGTGCTAGTGGCAAGGGACTAGCGGGTAGGTCAGCCGATACGCAGTATTTT CASGKGLAGRSADTQYF
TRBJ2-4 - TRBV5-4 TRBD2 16 TGTGCCAGCAGCTTGAACGCCGGGACTAGCCCACACCATCAGTACTTC CASSLNAGTSPHHQYF
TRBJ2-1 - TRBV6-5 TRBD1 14 TGTGCCAGCAGTTCGGGACAGCTCTACAATGAGCAGTTCTTC CASSSGQLYNEQFF
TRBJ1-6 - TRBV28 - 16 TGTGCCAGCAGTTATCCGGGGAGCTCCTATAATTCACCCCTCCACTTT CASSYPGSSYNSPLHF
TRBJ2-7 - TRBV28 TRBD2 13 TGTGCCAGCAGTTTGACTAGCCACTACGAGCAGTACTTC CASSLTSHYEQYF
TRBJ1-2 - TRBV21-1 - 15 TGTGCCAGCAGCCACGGGACAGATCATAACTATGGCTACACCTTC CASSHGTDHNYGYTF
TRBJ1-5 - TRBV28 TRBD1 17 TGTGCCAGCACATCGGACAGGGAGGGGGTTGCGGGTCAGCCCCAGCATTTT CASTSDREGVAGQPQHF
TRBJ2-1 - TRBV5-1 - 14 TGCGCCAGCAGCTTGGGTGGAACGCAGCGTGAGCAGTTCTTC CASSLGGTQREQFF